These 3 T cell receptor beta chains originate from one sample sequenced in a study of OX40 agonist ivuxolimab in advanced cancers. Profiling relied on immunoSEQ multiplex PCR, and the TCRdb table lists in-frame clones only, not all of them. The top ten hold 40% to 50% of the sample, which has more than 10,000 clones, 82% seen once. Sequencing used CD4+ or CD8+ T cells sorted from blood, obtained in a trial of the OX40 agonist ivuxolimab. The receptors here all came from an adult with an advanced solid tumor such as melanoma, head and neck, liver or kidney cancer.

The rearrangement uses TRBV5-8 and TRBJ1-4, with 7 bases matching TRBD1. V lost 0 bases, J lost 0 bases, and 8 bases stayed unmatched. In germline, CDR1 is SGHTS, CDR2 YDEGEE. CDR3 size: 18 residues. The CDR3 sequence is CASSLDPTGLATNEKLFF. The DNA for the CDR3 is TGTGCCAGCAGCTTGGACCCGACAGGGTTAGCAACTAATGAAAAACTGTTTTTT.

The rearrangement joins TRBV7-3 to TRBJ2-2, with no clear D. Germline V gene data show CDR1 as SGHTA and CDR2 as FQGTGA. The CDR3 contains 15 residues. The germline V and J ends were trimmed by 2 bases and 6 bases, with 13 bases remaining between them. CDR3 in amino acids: CASSLLTEYSGELFF. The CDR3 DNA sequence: TGTGCCAGCAGCTTACTAACAGAATACTCCGGGGAGCTGTTTTTT.

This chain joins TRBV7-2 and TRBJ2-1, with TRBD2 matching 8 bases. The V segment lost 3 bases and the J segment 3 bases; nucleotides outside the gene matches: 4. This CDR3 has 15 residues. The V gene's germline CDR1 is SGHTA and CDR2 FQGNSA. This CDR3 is CASSFGGGGYNEQFF. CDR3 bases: TGTGCCAGCAGCTTCGGGGGGGGAGGCTACAATGAGCAGTTCTTC.